This TCR beta chain originates from a study of blood T cells in healthy people across ages. Comments on this clonotype: The antigen is unknown.

PCR was performed a second time for roughly 7 to 12 cycles using a sample-barcoded 5' primer and a J-beta primer mix. A single record per CDR3 protein comes from TCRdb applying MiXCR to the 5' RACE reads. The profile covers some 560,000 distinct CDR3 sequences, with about a quarter appearing a single time and under 4.5% taken by the ten largest. Findings of the study overall: With naive T cell percentage, TCR beta diversity showed a strong correlation.

The sample was also reused in another study, on T cells of mothers and their children.

Specimen: blood. The origin of this receptor is a boy aged 2-9 years in good health.

The CDR3 protein is CASSLERKANYGYTF. CDR3 sequence (DNA): TGTGCCAGCAGCTTGGAACGGAAGGCAAACTATGGCTACACCTTC. This chain links TRBV5-4 with TRBJ1-2; D uncertain. Germline V gene data show CDR1 as SGHNT and CDR2 as YYREEE (reference sequence). Trimming stripped 0 bases from V and 2 bases from J, with 11 bases between. The CDR3 loop spans 15 amino acids.